This T cell receptor (beta chain) stems from a study of monozygotic twins with inflammatory bowel disease. Study-level points and caveats: A single strong IBD-associated signal or clonotype was not supported by the findings. With inverse Simpson as the measure, TCRbeta diversity was lower in IBD patients than in healthy co-twins.

Template switching incorporated UMIs with a 6-nucleotide sample barcode. With the 5' RACE reads reprocessed, TCRdb shows one record per CDR3 protein and no DNA. This listing includes some 400,000 distinct CDR3 sequences. With respect to this clonotype: Its cognate antigen is unknown.

The length of the CDR3 is 16 residues. Germline values: CDR1 SGHTA, CDR2 FQGNSA. The sample consisted of blood. The rearrangement joins TRBV7-2 to TRBJ2-6; there is no DNA to check the TCRdb D call of TRBD2. This clonotype was sampled from a human donor with ulcerative colitis or Crohn's disease, or a healthy co-twin of an affected twin (not recorded which). CDR3 loop: CASSFLGVTGANVLTF.